This T cell receptor beta chain was identified during a study of cytotoxic CD8 clonotypes in ibrutinib-treated CLL. At the level of the study: The study included roughly 10 relapsed/refractory and 15 treatment-naive patients; 17 to 18 had IGHV unmutated disease.

CDR1 is MGHDK, CDR2 SYGVNS, per germline. Trimming cost V 11 bases and J 2 bases; bases outside gene matches: 4. There are 12 residues in the CDR3. Method: immunoSEQ multiplex PCR; TCRdb's copy keeps in-frame clones and lacks some. The table shows 45,000 to 70,000 clones, with approximately 60% occurring only once. This clone was recorded a few times. The sample here was PBMCs, taken after 24 months of ibrutinib treatment. The sequence came from a human donor with chronic lymphocytic leukemia. The chain couples TRBV25-1 to TRBJ1-2; 8 positions agree with TRBD1. DNA of the CDR3: TGTGCCCTAGGGGACAGGAACTATGGCTACACCTTC. Amino acids: CALGDRNYGYTF.